Here is one TCR beta chain with its context. The antigen is unknown. These data belong to a study of CD8+ T cells in alopecia areata. Turning to the study itself: Each day, treated patients took oral tofacitinib twice, at 5 to 10 mg per dose. Study-wide results and limits: Affected lesional scalp, above all in alopecia totalis/universalis, was more clonal than normal scalp.

Peripheral blood and lesional scalp punch biopsies came from alopecia areata patients. Extracted from the samples, RNA was reverse transcribed into cDNA to serve as the sequencing template. The repertoire was sequenced with immunoSEQ multiplex PCR; TCRdb's copy has only in-frame clones and lacks some. Of about 15,000 clones listed, 45% to 65% are singletons. Germline CDR1 MDHEN, CDR2 SYDVKM. This CDR3 is built from 14 residues. V was cut by 4 bases and J by 3 bases, with 12 bases left in between. This sequence joins TRBV28 and TRBJ2-5, with TRBD2 as a possible D gene (6 bases). The TCR originated in a human donor with alopecia areata. The sample comprised skin. The CDR3: CASSSGTVKETQYF. CDR3 bases: TGTGCCAGCAGTTCGGGGACTGTGAAAGAGACCCAGTACTTC.